A selection of T cell receptor beta chains follows, all from one sample in a study of blood T cell repertoires in COVID-19. Clones were sequenced by immunoSEQ multiplex PCR, and TCRdb holds only the in-frame ones, with some missing. The table records roughly 250,000 clones, about 87% of them present only once. Sequencing used peripheral blood. The receptors derive from a woman aged 40 to 50 with acute or convalescent COVID-19. Both conserved end residues are part of each CDR3. A D gene is named only where the DNA matches it firmly. Size tells how often a clone was seen (once, few, many) or the class of an expanded clone, and some rows leave it out.

J gene | D gene | V gene | clone size | CDR3 DNA | CDR3 protein
TRBJ1-5 | NA | TRBV12-5 | once | TGTGCTAGTGGTGGACAGCTCAATCAGCCCCAGCATTTT | CASGGQLNQPQHF
TRBJ1-1 | NA | TRBV19 | NA | TGTGCCAGTAGAAGTCCGCTATACACTGAAGCTTTCTTT | CASRSPLYTEAFF
TRBJ2-2 | TRBD2 | TRBV7-6 | NA | TGTGCCAGCAGCTTAGATGGCGGGGGGGCCAGGACCGGGGAGCTGTTTTTT | CASSLDGGGARTGELFF
TRBJ1-1 | TRBD1 | TRBV3-1/TRBV3-2 | NA | TGTGCCAGCAGCCAAGCCCCCGGGCAGGGGGCTCGGCCTGAAGCTTTCTTT | CASSQAPGQGARPEAFF
TRBJ1-3 | NA | TRBV12-5 | NA | TGTGCTAGTGGTTTGGTTACCCGGAGCTCTGGAAACACCATATATTTT | CASGLVTRSSGNTIYF
TRBJ1-3 | NA | TRBV14 | NA | TGTGCCAGCAGCCAAACGCGTTCTGGAAACACCATATATTTT | CASSQTRSGNTIYF
TRBJ1-5 | NA | TRBV6-4 | NA | TGTGCCAGCAGTCGTAGGGAGGGGGGGTATAGCAATCAGCCCCAGCATTTT | CASSRREGGYSNQPQHF
TRBJ1-2 | TRBD1 | TRBV5-4 | NA | TGTGCCAGCAGCTTGGTTTCAGGGGGCGCGAATAACTATGGCTACACCTTC | CASSLVSGGANNYGYTF
TRBJ1-1 | NA | TRBV7-9 | NA | TGTGCCAGCAGCTTAGAGGGCAGGGAAAGCACTGAAGCTTTCTTT | CASSLEGRESTEAFF
TRBJ2-1 | NA | TRBV5-1 | NA | TGCGCCAGCAGCACGGGACTGAATAATGAGCAGTTCTTC | CASSTGLNNEQFF
TRBJ1-3 | NA | TRBV7-2 | NA | TGTGCCAGCAGCTTAGCATATGTACGGCAGCGGAAACTCGGAAACACCATATATTTT | CASSLAYVRQRKLGNTIYF
TRBJ1-4 | TRBD1 | TRBV10-3 | NA | TGTGCCTCCCAGGGGGTAATTAATGAAAAACTGTTTTTT | CASQGVINEKLFF
TRBJ1-5 | NA | TRBV5-1 | once | TGCGCCAGCAGCTTGGCCGGGGAGGGGAATCAGCCCCAGCATTTT | CASSLAGEGNQPQHF
TRBJ1-1 | NA | TRBV6-5 | NA | TGTGCCAGCAGTCCAGGCCCGGACAGTCTTGAAGCTTTCTTT | CASSPGPDSLEAFF
TRBJ2-1 | TRBD2 | TRBV19 | NA | TGTGCCAGTAGTATAGGTCGGGGAGGGTCCTACAATGAGCAGTTCTTC | CASSIGRGGSYNEQFF
TRBJ1-3 | NA | TRBV6-5 | NA | TGTGCCAGCAAGTACTTAAACACCATATATTTT | CASKYLNTIYF
TRBJ1-5 | NA | TRBV6-1 | NA | TGTGCCAGCAGTGATGTTTGGGAGGGAGCTCAGCCCCAGCATTTT | CASSDVWEGAQPQHF
TRBJ1-5 | NA | TRBV19 | NA | TGTGCCAGTAGTATCGCGGGGGAGCCCCAGCATTTT | CASSIAGEPQHF
TRBJ2-5 | TRBD1 | TRBV29-1 | NA | TGCAGCGTTGAAGATCCGGGACAGGGGGCCGAGACCCAGTACTTC | CSVEDPGQGAETQYF
TRBJ1-5 | TRBD1 | TRBV7-2 | NA | TGTGCCAGCAGCATCAGGACAGGGGGCGGTAATCAGCCCCAGCATTTT | CASSIRTGGGNQPQHF
TRBJ1-2 | NA | TRBV5-1 | NA | TGCGCCAGCAGCTTGGCTGGCGACTCCTATGGCTACACCTTC | CASSLAGDSYGYTF
TRBJ2-5 | NA | TRBV4-2 | NA | TGTGCCAGCAGCCAAGGGGGGCAGAGGGAGACCCAGTACTTC | CASSQGGQRETQYF
TRBJ1-2 | NA | TRBV10-3 | NA | TGTGCCATCAGTGACAAGGACAGACTCCTCTACGGCTACACCTTC | CAISDKDRLLYGYTF
TRBJ2-1 | NA | TRBV9 | NA | TGTGCCAGCAGCGCCTCGGGTCGTCTTTCCTACAATGAGCAGTTCTTC | CASSASGRLSYNEQFF
TRBJ2-2 | NA | TRBV18 | NA | TGTGCCAGCTCAGCCAGGGGTTCGGACACCGGGGAGCTGTTTTTT | CASSARGSDTGELFF
TRBJ1-4 | NA | TRBV13 | few | TGTGCCAGCAGCTTAGGCCTGGGAGGAAAACTGTTTTTT | CASSLGLGGKLFF
TRBJ1-5 | NA | TRBV7-2 | once | TGTGCCAGCAGCCCCCTCGGGGTTTATCAGCCCCAGCATTTT | CASSPLGVYQPQHF
TRBJ2-5 | TRBD1 | TRBV3-1/TRBV3-2 | NA | TGTGCCAGCAGCCAAGGACAGGGGATGGGGCAAGAGACCCAGTACTTC | CASSQGQGMGQETQYF
TRBJ1-4 | TRBD1 | TRBV5-6 | NA | TGTGCCAGCAGCCTTACAGGGGTCCAAAATGAAAAACTGTTTTTT | CASSLTGVQNEKLFF
TRBJ1-1 | NA | TRBV5-1 | NA | TGCGCCAGCAGCTCGACTAAAAACACTGAAGCTTTCTTT | CASSSTKNTEAFF
TRBJ2-2 | NA | TRBV7-9 | NA | TGTGCCAGCAGCCATACCGGACGAGGGAAGGGGGACACCGGGGAGCTGTTTTTT | CASSHTGRGKGDTGELFF
TRBJ1-3 | NA | TRBV2 | NA | TGTGCAGCCGGAGGGAGTTCCTCTGGAAACACCATATATTTT | CAAGGSSSGNTIYF
TRBJ2-3 | TRBD2 | TRBV4-1 | NA | TGCGCCAGCAGCCAGACAAGCGGGGTCAGGGATACGCAGTATTTT | CASSQTSGVRDTQYF
TRBJ2-2 | TRBD2 | TRBV2 | once | TGTGCCAGCAGCGTATCGGGACTAGCGGGGGGGCGTAGCGGGGAGCTGTTTTTT | CASSVSGLAGGRSGELFF
TRBJ2-3 | TRBD2 | TRBV14 | NA | TGTGCCAGCAGCCAAGGCGGGGCGGGGGGCCACAGCACAGATACGCAGTATTTT | CASSQGGAGGHSTDTQYF
TRBJ1-5 | NA | TRBV7-2 | NA | TGTGCCAGCAGCATTGTTCAGGGGACGGGTCAGCCCCAGCATTTT | CASSIVQGTGQPQHF
TRBJ2-1 | TRBD2 | TRBV30 | once | TGTGCCTGGAGTGTATATGTGACTAGCGGGGGAGGTGAGCAGTTCTTC | CAWSVYVTSGGGEQFF
TRBJ2-1 | TRBD2 | TRBV5-1 | NA | TGCGCCAGCAGCTTGCGCCCCCCAGCGGGGGTCTCCTACAATGAGCAGTTCTTC | CASSLRPPAGVSYNEQFF
TRBJ1-2 | NA | TRBV11-2 | NA | TGTGCCAGCAGCTCGGCAGGCGTAAATGGCTACACCTTC | CASSSAGVNGYTF
TRBJ2-2 | TRBD2 | TRBV25-1 | NA | TGTGCCAGCAGTGAATTTACTAGCGGTGTCACCGGGGAGCTGTTTTTT | CASSEFTSGVTGELFF
TRBJ1-1 | NA | TRBV6-1 | NA | TGTGCCAGCAGTGAAGCGCGTGTTAAATTGGGGGCGCGTGCTTTCTTT | CASSEARVKLGARAFF
TRBJ1-2 | NA | TRBV12-5 | NA | TGTGCTAGTGGTGCCCTCGAGGGTAGTGGCTACACCTTC | CASGALEGSGYTF
TRBJ2-5 | TRBD1 | TRBV3-1/TRBV3-2 | NA | TGTGCCAGCAGCCGAAACAGGGGGTACGAGACCCAGTACTTC | CASSRNRGYETQYF
TRBJ1-1 | TRBD1 | TRBV6-5 | NA | TGTGCCAGCAGCTTTTTAGGACAGGGGTTTGAAGCTTTCTTT | CASSFLGQGFEAFF
TRBJ1-2 | NA | TRBV18 | once | TGTGCCAGCTCACCAGAGGGCCATGGCTACACCTTC | CASSPEGHGYTF
TRBJ1-1 | NA | TRBV29-1 | few | TGCAGCGTGGCGGCTCAGGCGGGAGCTGAAGCTTTCTTT | CSVAAQAGAEAFF
TRBJ2-1 | TRBD2 | TRBV9 | NA | TGTGCCAGCAGCGTAAGCGGGGGGGGATACAATGAGCAGTTCTTC | CASSVSGGGYNEQFF
TRBJ2-1 | NA | TRBV24-1 | few | TGTGCCACCAGTGATTTAGCGGCAGACTTCACCAATGAGCAGTTCTTC | CATSDLAADFTNEQFF